This T cell receptor (beta chain) came from a study of response to subunit inactivated influenza vaccine. Study results and limitations: T cells newly recruited by each seasonal influenza vaccination are few, the authors suggested.

A word on this clonotype: Its specificity is not known.

Germline CDR1 SGHTA, CDR2 FQGNSA. This CDR3 comprises 14 residues. Trimming stripped 5 bases from V and 6 bases from J, with 17 bases between. Each CDR3 protein is one row after TCRdb ran MiXCR on the RT-PCR reads. Here the sample spans more than 700,000 distinct CDR3 sequences, 20% to 25% being singletons. This TCR came from a man between 45 and 60 years old who received an inactivated influenza vaccine. This rearrangement joins TRBV7-2 to TRBJ2-7; D is uncertain. Sequenced material: PBMCs from blood, taken about 5 days after vaccination. CDR3 amino acids: CASSLSALSGEQYF. DNA for the CDR3: TGTGCCAGCAGCCTCTCGGCATTGTCGGGCGAGCAGTACTTC.